This TCR beta chain emerged from a study of blood T cells in healthy people across ages. As for this clonotype: The antigen is not known.

From germline, CDR1 is SNHLY and CDR2 FYNNEI. The CDR3 is made up of 14 amino acids. Trimming removed 7 bases at V and 7 bases at J, with 20 bases between. The study's findings and limits: Naive T cell percentage by flow cytometry tracked strongly with beta diversity.

Each sample had at least 6 million PBMCs isolated. Using a J-beta primer mix together with a sample-barcoded 5' primer, a second PCR was run for roughly 6 to 11 cycles. MiXCR was run by TCRdb on the 5' RACE reads, yielding one entry per CDR3 protein. The sample gives roughly 730,000 distinct CDR3 sequences, 45% to 70% of which show up once; around 24% is in the top ten. The receptor's source is a man between 40 and 49 years old in good health. This chain uses TRBV2 with TRBJ2-7; a weak D match, TRBD2 (7 bases). Sequenced input: blood. As DNA, the CDR3 is TGTGCCAGCATTGACTGGGGGGGCCAGAATGAGCAGTACTTC. It specifies CASIDWGGQNEQYF.